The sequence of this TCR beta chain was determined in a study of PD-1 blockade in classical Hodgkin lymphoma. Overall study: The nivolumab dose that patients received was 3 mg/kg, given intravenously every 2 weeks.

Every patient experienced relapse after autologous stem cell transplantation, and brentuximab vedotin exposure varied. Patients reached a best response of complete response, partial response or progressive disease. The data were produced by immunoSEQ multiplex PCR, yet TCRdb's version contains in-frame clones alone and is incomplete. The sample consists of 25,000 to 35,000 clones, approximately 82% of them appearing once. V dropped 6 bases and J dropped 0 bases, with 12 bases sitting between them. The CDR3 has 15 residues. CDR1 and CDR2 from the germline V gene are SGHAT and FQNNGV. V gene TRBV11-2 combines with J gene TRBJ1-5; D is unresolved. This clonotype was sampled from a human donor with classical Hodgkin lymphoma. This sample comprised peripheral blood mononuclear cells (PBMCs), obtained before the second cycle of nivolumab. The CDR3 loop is CASRSTFPSNQPQHF. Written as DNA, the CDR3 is TGTGCCAGCAGATCAACCTTCCCTAGCAATCAGCCCCAGCATTTT. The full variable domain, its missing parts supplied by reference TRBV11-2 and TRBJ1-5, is EAGVAQSPRYKIIEKRQSVAFWCNPISGHATLYWYQQILGQGPKLLIQFQNNGVVDDSQLPKDRFSAERLKGVDSTLKIQPAKLEDSAVYLCASRSTFPSNQPQHFGDGTRLSIL.